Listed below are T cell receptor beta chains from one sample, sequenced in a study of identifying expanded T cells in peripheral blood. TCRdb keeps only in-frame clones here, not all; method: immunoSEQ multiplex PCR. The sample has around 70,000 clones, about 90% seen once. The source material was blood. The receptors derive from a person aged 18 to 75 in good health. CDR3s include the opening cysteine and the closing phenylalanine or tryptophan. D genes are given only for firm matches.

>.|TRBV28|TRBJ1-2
CASSLGPGEIYGYTF
TGTGCCAGCAGTTTAGGCCCGGGAGAAATTTATGGCTACACCTTC
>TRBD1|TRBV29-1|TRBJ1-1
CSTLTGLDEAFF
TGCAGCACCCTGACAGGGCTCGACGAAGCTTTCTTT
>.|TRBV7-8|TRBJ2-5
CASSRPGETQYF
TGTGCCAGCAGCCGACCGGGGGAGACCCAGTACTTC
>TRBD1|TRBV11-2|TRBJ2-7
CASSRDRGSYEQYF
TGTGCCAGCAGCCGGGACAGGGGGTCCTACGAGCAGTACTTC
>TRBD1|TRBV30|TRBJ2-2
CAWSVLTGGTGELFF
TGTGCCTGGAGTGTACTAACAGGGGGCACCGGGGAGCTGTTTTTT
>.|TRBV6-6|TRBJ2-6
CASSNSLSGANVLTF
TGTGCCAGCAGCAACAGCCTCTCTGGGGCCAACGTCCTGACTTTC
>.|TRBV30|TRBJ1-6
CAWRGSADSPLHF
TGTGCCTGGAGAGGGTCGGCGGATTCACCCCTCCACTTT
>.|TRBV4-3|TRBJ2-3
CASSQTTSSTDTQYF
TGCGCCAGCAGCCAAACGACTAGTAGCACAGATACGCAGTATTTT
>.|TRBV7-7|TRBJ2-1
CASSFRSGNEQFF
TGTGCTAGCAGCTTTCGATCAGGAAATGAGCAGTTCTTC
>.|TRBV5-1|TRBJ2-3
CASSPDRPTDTQYF
TGCGCCAGCAGCCCCGACCGCCCCACAGATACGCAGTATTTT
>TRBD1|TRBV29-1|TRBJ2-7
CSVGQGLSYEQYF
TGCAGCGTAGGACAGGGCCTCTCCTACGAGCAGTACTTC
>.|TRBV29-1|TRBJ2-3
CSASYTDTQYF
TGCAGCGCCTCGTACACAGATACGCAGTATTTT
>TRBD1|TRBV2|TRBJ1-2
CASRRVTGDGYTF
TGTGCCAGCAGAAGGGTGACAGGGGACGGCTACACCTTC
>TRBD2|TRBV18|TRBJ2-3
CASSPPTSGSADTQYF
TGTGCCAGCTCACCGCCGACTAGCGGGAGCGCAGATACGCAGTATTTT
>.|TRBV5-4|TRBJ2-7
CASSSRVAGPTYEQYF
TGTGCCAGCAGCTCCCGCGTGGCGGGCCCCACCTACGAGCAGTACTTC
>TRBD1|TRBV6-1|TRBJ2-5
CASSGPTGVLETQYF
TGTGCCAGCAGTGGACCGACAGGGGTACTAGAGACCCAGTACTTC
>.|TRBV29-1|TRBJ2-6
CSVEGESSGANVLTF
TGCAGCGTTGAGGGTGAAAGTTCTGGGGCCAACGTCCTGACTTTC
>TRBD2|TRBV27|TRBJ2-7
CASSTYLLAGAYEQYF
TGTGCCAGCAGTACCTACCTACTAGCGGGAGCCTACGAGCAGTACTTC
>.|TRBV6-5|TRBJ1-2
CASSSLGRPEVGYTF
TGTGCCAGCAGTTCCTTGGGGAGGCCCGAGGTTGGCTACACCTTC
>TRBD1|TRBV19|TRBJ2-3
CASSIVDRGLSTDTQYF
TGTGCCAGTAGTATAGTTGACAGGGGCCTAAGCACAGATACGCAGTATTTT